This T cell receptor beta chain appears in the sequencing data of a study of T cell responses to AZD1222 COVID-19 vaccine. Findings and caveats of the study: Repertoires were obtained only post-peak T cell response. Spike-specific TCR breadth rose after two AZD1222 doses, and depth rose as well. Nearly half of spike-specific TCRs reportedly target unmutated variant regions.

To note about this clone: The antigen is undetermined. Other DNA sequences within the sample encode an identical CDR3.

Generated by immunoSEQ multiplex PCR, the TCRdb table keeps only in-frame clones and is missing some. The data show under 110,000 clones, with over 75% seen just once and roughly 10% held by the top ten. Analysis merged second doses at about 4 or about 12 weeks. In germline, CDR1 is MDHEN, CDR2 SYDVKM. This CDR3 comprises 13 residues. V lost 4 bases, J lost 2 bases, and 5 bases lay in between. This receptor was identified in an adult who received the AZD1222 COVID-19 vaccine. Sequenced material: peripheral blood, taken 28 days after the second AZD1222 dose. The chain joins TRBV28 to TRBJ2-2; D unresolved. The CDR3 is CASSSRNTGELFF. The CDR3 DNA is TGTGCCAGCAGTTCACGTAACACCGGGGAGCTGTTTTTT. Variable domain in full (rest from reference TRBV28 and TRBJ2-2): DVKVTQSSRYLVKRTGEKVFLECVQDMDHENMFWYRQDPGLGLRLIYFSYDVKMKEKGDIPEGYSVSREKKERFSLILESASTNQTSMYLCASSSRNTGELFFGEGSRLTVL.